This TCR beta chain derives from a study of cytomegalovirus exposure and HLA in healthy donors (dated by TCRdb to 2017 to 2019). A note on the overall study: According to an earlier analysis of 587 of the donors, about 179 million T cells yielded 100 million or so unique TCR beta sequences and around 300 Gb of sequence data. Every repertoire in the discovery cohort had been generated on one and the same sequencing platform. The number of donors typed differed by locus, with about 629-640 for A, B, C, DRB1 and DQB1, 522 for DQA1, over 600 for DPA1, and around 430 for DPB1. Donor age, sex, ethnicity and CMV serostatus were collected together with the repertoire data. To decide whether each TCR beta V gene segment behaved as functional or pseudogenic, an earlier analysis of some 600 of the donors relied on high-throughput TCR beta sequencing. Of the 300 to 500 genotyped donors, approximately 81% were placed in the genetic ancestry cluster associated with self-reported Caucasian donors. Among about 400 genotyped donors of the cohort, an average of about 240,000 unique TCR beta nucleotide sequences was sequenced per donor, of which approximately 18% were non-productive. Roughly 300 gigabases of sequencing data and roughly 80 million unique TCR sequences made up an early release that covered around 640 HLA-typed donors. A few DR-DQ haplotypes were handled as single units for association and clustering because linkage in the cohort was strong. The study aimed to test whether signatures of past pathogen exposure could be identified by cataloging public T cell receptors. Rather than drawing on any new phenotypic data, the later analysis identified candidate immune exposures from TCR beta sequences and the way those sequences occurred across donors. The study profiled the T cell repertoires of 550 to 700 subjects by immunosequencing and related them to cytomegalovirus serostatus. Besides the first cohort of more than 650 subjects, a separate validation cohort made up of about 120 different subjects was used. In a later analysis, previously published TCR beta repertoires from more than 500 donors were re-analyzed and high-resolution HLA genotyping was added so that TCR occurrence patterns could be studied. A later genetic analysis used genome-wide SNP genotypes for about 60% of the 666 donors, treating that subset as a discovery cohort. To predict cytomegalovirus infection status, the study brought together high-throughput TCR immunosequencing, statistical association of individual TCRs with disease status, and machine learning. HLA typing covered class I and class II loci at four-digit resolution. General conclusions and limits of the study: The presence/absence analyses assumed that sequencing depth was roughly uniform across donors, and that assumption may not be true. A later analysis reported that several top co-occurrence clusters appeared linked to parvovirus B19, influenza, CMV and Epstein-Barr virus. Broadly in line with IMGT annotations, most TCR beta V segments showed up in productive rearrangements about 87% or about 30% of the time in an earlier analysis of roughly 590 of the donors. The 87-base-pair reads could not distinguish some IMGT-functional V segments, including TRBV6-2 and TRBV6-3, so those segments were excluded. A later analysis found that TCR association rates varied across HLA loci, with DRB1 alleles showing the most associated TCRs and HLA-C alleles the fewest. A further reported finding was that TCR beta sequences accurately predicted the HLA-A and HLA-B alleles for most subjects in the first cohort. Most CMV-associated TCR beta chains appeared to be HLA-restricted in a later analysis, and the HLA associations seemed to be driven largely by CMV exposure. A later analysis associated approximately 17,000 TCR beta sequences with specific HLA alleles at a false discovery rate of 0.05. Compared with equally common non-associated chains, HLA-associated TCR beta chains in a later analysis were more clonally expanded and had lower generation probabilities. A later genetic analysis reported fewer N-insertions in productive TCRs among donors in an Asian-associated ancestry cluster than the roughly 640-donor mean. Three of the identified cytomegalovirus-associated TCR beta chains were confirmed in vitro to be specific for cytomegalovirus antigens. A cluster of highly shared sequence variants was judged likely to be a technical artifact of the sequencing pipeline. The authors suggested that the approach could potentially be extended to other disease states and immunological phenotypes. Because some donors lacked HLA typing at each locus, the association tests relied only on the typed subset. Assigning TCR associations to individual alleles was difficult when HLA alleles, especially DR and DQ, strongly co-occurred. In both the original and validation cohorts, the classifier was reported to diagnose cytomegalovirus status with high specificity and sensitivity. The study listed 150 to 200 TCR beta chains as associated with cytomegalovirus. This cohort had only TCR beta chains sequenced, and the lack of alpha or paired-chain data limited which features could be detected. The earlier analysis of almost 600 of the donors excluded seventeen rarely observed V segments, including chromosome 9 orphons, because counts were too low. Linkage disequilibrium might explain the correlated functional status among segregating V segments, but an unknown experimental factor could not be excluded. A later genetic analysis associated a missense DCLRE1C variant with V-gene and J-gene trimming of TCR beta chains, and an independent cohort replicated the association. While some public TCRs were present in many individuals, most TCR sequences turned up only very rarely across donors. The only immune exposure information available for the cohort was CMV serostatus.

In total, over 600 healthy bone marrow donors made up the cohort. At the time of sampling, every cohort member was nominally healthy, though immune exposures that went unrecorded were likely present. The donor tested CMV seropositive, placing the donor among the approximately 290 seropositive members of the cohort. Every donor gave a peripheral blood sample, and the peripheral blood mononuclear cells from that sample were used for TCR beta sequencing. Genomic DNA was extracted from the blood cell samples with the Qiagen DNeasy Blood Extraction Kit. The library was built by means of the immunoSEQ multiplex PCR assay. The multiplex PCR relied on a mix of 60 forward primers for TCR Vbeta segments and 13 reverse primers for TCR Jbeta segments. A multiplex PCR assay on genomic DNA amplified the CDR3 region of rearranged TCR beta genes. The Illumina HiSeq System was used to sequence the amplified TCR beta libraries as 87-base-pair reads. As for how the authors treated the data: A later analysis tallied roughly 76 million unique TCR beta chains across the 700 or so repertoires, and some 10 million of those chains were shared by two or more donors. To remove PCR and sequencing errors, raw reads were error-corrected and collapsed into unique sequences using a nearest-neighbor algorithm that merged closely related sequences. Alignment of CDR3 sequences to IMGT reference sequences was used to assign V, D and J gene segments. For a sequence to be retained, a match of at least six nucleotides to both a V gene segment and a J gene segment was required. Rearrangements were classified as productive when the CDR3 lacked stop codons and remained in frame with V and J, and all other rearrangements were classified as non-productive. CDR3 was defined by IMGT convention, running from the second conserved V-encoded cysteine to the conserved J-encoded phenylalanine. Sequences without an unambiguous match to a single V gene segment were excluded from the earlier analysis of 587 of the donors. In an earlier analysis of 500 to 750 of the donors, V segments were called functional above 56.7% productive rearrangements and were called segregating when the between-donor standard deviation exceeded 5%. A statistical classification framework was built to diagnose cytomegalovirus status from the catalog of TCR beta chain sequences. In a later analysis, TCR nucleotide sequences were compared against IMGT/GENE-DB human TR gene sequences so that V and J genes could be assigned. The TCRdist pipeline was used in a later analysis to assign CDR3 sequences and most-parsimonious VDJ recombination scenarios. In a later analysis, each TCR beta chain was defined by its CDR3 amino acid sequence together with its V-gene family, and reads lacking a unique V-gene family were excluded. To address suspected cross-contamination and a sequencing artifact, a later analysis removed some 620 highly shared, low-generation-probability nucleotide sequences. In a later analysis, a clonal expansion index was calculated for each public chain from normalized within-repertoire ranks of inferred template counts. Generation probabilities in a later analysis came from a VDJ recombination model fitted to out-of-frame rearrangements, and those results were checked against IGoR. Hypergeometric tests were used in a later analysis to score TCR-TCR, TCR-HLA and TCR-CMV co-occurrence, with a repertoire-size bias correction applied to the TCR pairs. In a later analysis, false discovery rates were estimated by permuting HLA or CMV assignments 20 times. A later analysis grouped co-occurring TCRs with DBSCAN, adding TCRdist sequence similarity when clustering within HLA-allele-positive subsets. For co-occurrence clustering, repertoires with fewer than 30,000 or more than 120,000 public chains were excluded, along with a handful of repertoires with anomalous nucleotide sharing. In its TCRdb copy, this immuneACCESS table keeps in-frame sequences only and misses some clones. Where compared with another copy, unresolved V genes explain less than half of these, and the others have no known cause. D and trimming come from the DNA, and the V and J calls and clone size come from that table. The sample has more than 85,000 clones on record, 76% of them singletons. 13% of the sample comes from the top ten.

As concerns this clone: Its antigen remains undetermined. No qualities accompany the bases; no much larger clone lies one base away.

In the germline V gene, CDR1 corresponds to SQVTM and CDR2 to ANQGSEA. Including the terminal cysteine and phenylalanine, the CDR3 comprises 13 residues. Only the CDR3 portion is preserved as DNA: 39 bases, with reading frame beginning at the first base. V is cut by 7 bases and J by 4 bases, and the space between the germline ends is 11 bases. This clonotype was obtained from a man in his thirties or forties in good health and CMV-seropositive. Sequenced input: PBMCs. Rearrangement joined TRBV29-1 to TRBJ1-6, with the D gene too uncertain to name. Here the CDR3 is given as CSEQEIYNSPLHF. The nucleotide sequence reads TGCAGCGAGCAGGAAATTTATAATTCACCCCTCCACTTT.